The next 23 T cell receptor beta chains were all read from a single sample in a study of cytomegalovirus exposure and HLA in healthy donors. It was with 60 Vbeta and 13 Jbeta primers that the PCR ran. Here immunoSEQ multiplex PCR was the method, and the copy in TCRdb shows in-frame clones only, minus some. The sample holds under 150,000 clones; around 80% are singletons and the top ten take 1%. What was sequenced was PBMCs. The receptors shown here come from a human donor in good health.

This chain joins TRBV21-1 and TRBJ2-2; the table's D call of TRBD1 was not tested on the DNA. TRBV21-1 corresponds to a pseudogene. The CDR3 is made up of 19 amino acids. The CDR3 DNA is TGTGCCAGCAGCAATGCCGGAGAGGGGGACGGATGTCGGGCCGGGGAGCTGTTTTTT. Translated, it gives CASSNAGEGDGCRAGELFF.

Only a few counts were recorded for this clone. CDR3 residues: CASSPPGLASREQFF. Here the CDR3 DNA reads TGTGCCAGCTCACCGCCGGGACTAGCTTCGAGGGAGCAGTTCTTC. The V and J genes are TRBV18 and TRBJ2-1, with 9 bases that match TRBD2. V was pared by 3 bases and J by 10 bases, with 10 bases of the junction left unmatched. The CDR3 has 15 amino acids. Per the germline V gene, CDR1 is KGHSH and CDR2 is LQKENI. The full variable domain, completed using reference TRBV18 and TRBJ2-1, is NAGVMQNPRHLVRRRGQEARLRCSPMKGHSHVYWYRQLPEEGLKFMVYLQKENIIDESGMPKERFSAEFPKEGPSILRIQQVVRGDSAAYFCASSPPGLASREQFFGPGTRLTVL.

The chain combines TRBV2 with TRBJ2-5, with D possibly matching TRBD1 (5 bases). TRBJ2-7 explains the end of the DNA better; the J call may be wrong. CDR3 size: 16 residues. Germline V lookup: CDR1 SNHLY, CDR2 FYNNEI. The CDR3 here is CASSRGRSAGPDEQYF. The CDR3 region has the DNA TGTGCCAGCAGCCGAGGCAGGTCGGCAGGGCCCGACGAGCAGTACTTC.

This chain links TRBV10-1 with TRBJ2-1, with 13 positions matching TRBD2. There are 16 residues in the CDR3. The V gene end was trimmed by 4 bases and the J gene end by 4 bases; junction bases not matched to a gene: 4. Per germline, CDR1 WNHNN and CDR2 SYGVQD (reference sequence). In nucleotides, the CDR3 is TGCGCCAGCAGTGGCCTACTAGCGGGGGGGTACAATGAGCAGTTCTTC. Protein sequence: CASSGLLAGGYNEQFF.

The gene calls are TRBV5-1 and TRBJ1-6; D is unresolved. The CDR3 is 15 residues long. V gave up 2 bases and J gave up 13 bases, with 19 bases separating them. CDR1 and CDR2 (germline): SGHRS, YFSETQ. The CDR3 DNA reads TGCGCCAGCAGCTTCGAGGGCGGGGAAGGGTGGCCCCTCCACTTT. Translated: CASSFEGGEGWPLHF.

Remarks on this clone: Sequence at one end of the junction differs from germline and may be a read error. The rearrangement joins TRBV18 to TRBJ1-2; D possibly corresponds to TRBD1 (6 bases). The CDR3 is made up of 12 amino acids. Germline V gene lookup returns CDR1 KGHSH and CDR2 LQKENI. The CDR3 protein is CASSPNGQPQQF. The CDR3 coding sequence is TGTGCCAGCTCACCAAACGGACAGCCCCAGCAGTTC.

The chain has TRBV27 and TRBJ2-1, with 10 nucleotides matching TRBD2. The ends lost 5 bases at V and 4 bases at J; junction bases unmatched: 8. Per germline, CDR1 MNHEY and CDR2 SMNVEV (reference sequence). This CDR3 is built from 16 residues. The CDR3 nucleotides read TGTGCCAGCAGTCTCGTAGCGGGGGGCGGGTACAATGAGCAGTTCTTC. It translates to CASSLVAGGGYNEQFF.

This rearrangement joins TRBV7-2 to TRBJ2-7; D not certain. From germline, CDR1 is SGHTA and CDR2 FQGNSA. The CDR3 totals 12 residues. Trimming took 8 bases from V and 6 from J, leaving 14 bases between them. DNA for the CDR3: TGTGCCAGCCACTCCCGGGTTCGCGAGCAGTACTTC. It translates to CASHSRVREQYF.

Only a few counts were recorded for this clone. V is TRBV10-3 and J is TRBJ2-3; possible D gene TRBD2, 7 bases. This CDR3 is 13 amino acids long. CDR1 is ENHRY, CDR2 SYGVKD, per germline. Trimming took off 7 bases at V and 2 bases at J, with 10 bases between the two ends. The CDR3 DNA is TGTGCCATCACCGGGGGGCTCACAGATACGCAGTATTTT. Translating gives CAITGGLTDTQYF.

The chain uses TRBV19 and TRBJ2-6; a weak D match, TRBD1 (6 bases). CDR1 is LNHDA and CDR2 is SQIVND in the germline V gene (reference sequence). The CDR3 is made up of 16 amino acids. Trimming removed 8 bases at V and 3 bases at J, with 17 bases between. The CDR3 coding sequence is TGTGCCAGTTCGCCAGGGGCGCAGGGTGGGGCCAACGTCCTGACTTTC. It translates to CASSPGAQGGANVLTF.

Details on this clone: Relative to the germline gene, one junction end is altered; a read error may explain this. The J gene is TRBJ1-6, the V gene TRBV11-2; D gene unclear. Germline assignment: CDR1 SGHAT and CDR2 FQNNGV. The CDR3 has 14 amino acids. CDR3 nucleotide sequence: TGTGCCAGCAGCCTAGACCAACTCAATTCACCCCTCCACTTT. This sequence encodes CASSLDQLNSPLHF.

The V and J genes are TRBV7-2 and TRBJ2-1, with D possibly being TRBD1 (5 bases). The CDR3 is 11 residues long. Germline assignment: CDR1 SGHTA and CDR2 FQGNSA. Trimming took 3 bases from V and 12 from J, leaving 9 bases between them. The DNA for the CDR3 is TGTGCCAGCAGCTTTACCCAGGGGCAGTTCTTC. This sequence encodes CASSFTQGQFF.

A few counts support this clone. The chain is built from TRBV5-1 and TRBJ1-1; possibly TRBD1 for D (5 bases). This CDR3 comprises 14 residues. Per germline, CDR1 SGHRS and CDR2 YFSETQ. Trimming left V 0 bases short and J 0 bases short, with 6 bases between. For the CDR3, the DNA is TGCGCCAGCAGCTTGGGGACAATGAACACTGAAGCTTTCTTT. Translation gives CASSLGTMNTEAFF. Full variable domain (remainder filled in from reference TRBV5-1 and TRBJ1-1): KAGVTQTPRYLIKTRGQQVTLSCSPISGHRSVSWYQQTPGQGLQFLFEYFSETQRNKGNFPGRFSGRQFSNSRSEMNVSTLELGDSALYLCASSLGTMNTEAFFGQGTRLTVV.

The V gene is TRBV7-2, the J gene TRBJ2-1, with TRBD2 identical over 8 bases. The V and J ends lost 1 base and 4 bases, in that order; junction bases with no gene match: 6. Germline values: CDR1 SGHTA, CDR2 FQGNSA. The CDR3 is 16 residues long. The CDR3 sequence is CASSLVAGGIYNEQFF. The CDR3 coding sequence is TGTGCCAGCAGCTTAGTTGCGGGGGGAATATACAATGAGCAGTTCTTC.

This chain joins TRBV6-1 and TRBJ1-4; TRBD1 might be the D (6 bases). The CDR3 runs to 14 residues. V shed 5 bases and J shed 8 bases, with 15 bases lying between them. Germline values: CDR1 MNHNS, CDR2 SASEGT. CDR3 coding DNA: TGTGCCAGCAGTTTGGGACATCCTAGGGAAAAACTGTTTTTT. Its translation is CASSLGHPREKLFF.

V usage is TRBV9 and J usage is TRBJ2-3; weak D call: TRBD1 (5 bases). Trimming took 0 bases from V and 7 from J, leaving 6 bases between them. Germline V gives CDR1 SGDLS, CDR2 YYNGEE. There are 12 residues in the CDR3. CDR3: CASSVADNTQYF. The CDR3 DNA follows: TGTGCCAGCAGCGTAGCGGACAATACGCAGTATTTT.

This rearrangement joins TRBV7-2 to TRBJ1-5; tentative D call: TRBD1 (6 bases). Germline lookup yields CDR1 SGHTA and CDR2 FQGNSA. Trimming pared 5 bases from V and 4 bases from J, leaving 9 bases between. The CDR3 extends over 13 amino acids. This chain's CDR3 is CASSQRGNQPQHF. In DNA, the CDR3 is TGTGCCAGCAGCCAGAGGGGGAATCAGCCCCAGCATTTT.

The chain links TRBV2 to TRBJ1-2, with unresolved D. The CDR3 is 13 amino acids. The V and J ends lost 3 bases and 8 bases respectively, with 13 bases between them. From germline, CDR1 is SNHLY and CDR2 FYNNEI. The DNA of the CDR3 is TGTGCCAGCAGTGATGAGGGATGGTTCGGCTACACCTTC. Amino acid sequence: CASSDEGWFGYTF.

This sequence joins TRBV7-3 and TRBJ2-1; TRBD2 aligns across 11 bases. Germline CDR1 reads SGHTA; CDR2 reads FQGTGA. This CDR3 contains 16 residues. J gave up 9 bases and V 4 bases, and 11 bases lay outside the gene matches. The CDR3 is CASSSYSSGGPIEQFF. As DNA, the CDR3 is TGTGCCAGCAGCTCATATTCTAGCGGGGGGCCTATTGAGCAGTTCTTC. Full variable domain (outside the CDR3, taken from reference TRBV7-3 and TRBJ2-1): GAGVSQTPSNKVTEKGKYVELRCDPISGHTALYWYRQSLGQGPEFLIYFQGTGAADDSGLPNDRFFAVRPEGSVSTLKIQRTERGDSAVYLCASSSYSSGGPIEQFFGPGTRLTVL.

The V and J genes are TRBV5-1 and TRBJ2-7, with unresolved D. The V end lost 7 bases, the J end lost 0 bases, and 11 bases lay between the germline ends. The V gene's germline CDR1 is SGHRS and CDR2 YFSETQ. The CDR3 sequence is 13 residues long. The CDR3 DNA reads TGCGCCAGCGGGCTGGGCAGCTCCTACGAGCAGTACTTC. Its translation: CASGLGSSYEQYF.

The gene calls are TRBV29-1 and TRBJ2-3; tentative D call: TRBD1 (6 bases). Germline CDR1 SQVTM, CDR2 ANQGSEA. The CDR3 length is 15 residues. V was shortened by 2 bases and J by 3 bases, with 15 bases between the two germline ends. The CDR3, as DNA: TGCAGCGTTGAACGTGGGGGACACGGGACAGATACGCAGTATTTT. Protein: CSVERGGHGTDTQYF.

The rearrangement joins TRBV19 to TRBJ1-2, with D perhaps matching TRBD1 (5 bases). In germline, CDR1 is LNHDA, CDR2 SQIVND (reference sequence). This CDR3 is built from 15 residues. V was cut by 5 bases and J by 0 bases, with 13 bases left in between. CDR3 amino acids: CASSLKTEANYGYTF. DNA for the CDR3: TGTGCCAGTAGTCTAAAGACAGAAGCTAACTATGGCTACACCTTC.

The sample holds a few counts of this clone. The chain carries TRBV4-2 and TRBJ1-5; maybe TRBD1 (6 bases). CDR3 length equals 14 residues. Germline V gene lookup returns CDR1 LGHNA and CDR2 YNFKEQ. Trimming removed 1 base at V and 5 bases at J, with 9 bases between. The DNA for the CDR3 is TGTGCCAGCAGCCAAGCAGGGGCTTATCAGCCCCAGCATTTT. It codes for CASSQAGAYQPQHF.